This TCR beta chain was identified in a study of identical twins. General study results and limits: In monozygotic twins, models underestimated the sharing of out-of-frame TCR alpha. Conclusions came from cross-sectional statistical analysis, not from following the same donors.

A universal primer site was created by template switching, with the cDNA bearing unique molecular identifiers. TCRdb called the 5' RACE reads again in MiXCR, with one record for every CDR3 protein. The sample lists 450,000 or so distinct CDR3 sequences, over 12% seen once, with roughly 0.5% in the top ten. Germline assignment: CDR1 KGHDR and CDR2 SFDVKD. Losses at the gene ends were 1 base for V and 5 bases for J; bases not matched to a gene: 8. The CDR3 runs to 17 residues. In the case of this clonotype: What it recognizes is unknown.

These records were also assigned to another study, of yellow fever vaccine responses in identical twins. That publication notes: In identical twins, vaccine T cell responses appeared partly shared and partly individual.

The chain links TRBV24-1 to TRBJ2-5; 11 bases line up with TRBD2. The sequencing sample was made of CD4+ T cells sorted from blood. The TCR was taken from a woman aged 18-35 years in good health. The CDR3 protein is CATSDFSRSGGAETQYF. In DNA form, the CDR3 reads TGTGCCACCAGTGATTTCAGTCGTAGCGGGGGGGCGGAGACCCAGTACTTC.